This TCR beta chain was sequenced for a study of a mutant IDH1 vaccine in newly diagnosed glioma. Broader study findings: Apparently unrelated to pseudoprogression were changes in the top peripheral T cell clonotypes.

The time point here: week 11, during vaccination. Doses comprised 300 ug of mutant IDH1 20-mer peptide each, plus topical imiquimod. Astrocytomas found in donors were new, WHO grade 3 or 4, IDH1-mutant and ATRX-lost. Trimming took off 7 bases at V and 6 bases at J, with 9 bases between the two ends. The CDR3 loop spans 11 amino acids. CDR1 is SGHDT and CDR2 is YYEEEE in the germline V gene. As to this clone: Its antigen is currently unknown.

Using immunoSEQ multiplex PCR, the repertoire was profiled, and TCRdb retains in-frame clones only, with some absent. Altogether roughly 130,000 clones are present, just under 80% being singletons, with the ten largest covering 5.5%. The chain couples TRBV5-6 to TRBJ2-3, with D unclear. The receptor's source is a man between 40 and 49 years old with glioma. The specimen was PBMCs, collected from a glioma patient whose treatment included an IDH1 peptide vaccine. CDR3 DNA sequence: TGTGCCAGCCATCAGAGGGATACGCAGTATTTT. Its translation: CASHQRDTQYF.